The clone carrying this T cell receptor (beta chain) was detected many times. Its antigen is unknown. Researchers tagged individual cDNA molecules with unique molecular identifiers. MiXCR, run by TCRdb on the 5' RACE reads, gives a single entry per CDR3 protein. In the table there are more than 55,000 distinct CDR3 sequences, 5.5% to 7% of which are singletons. V gave up 3 bases and J gave up 3 bases, with 15 bases separating them. Germline CDR1 reads PRHDT; CDR2 reads FYEKMQ (reference sequence). There are 15 residues in the CDR3. These data come from a study of early T cells in non-severe SARS-CoV-2 infection. As for the study in general: It was bulk RNA from unsorted whole blood that was sequenced, and the chains were unpaired. Study conclusions and caveats: A preference for anti-spike CD8 responses marked VDJdb matching, which missed private and CD4 specificities.

This sequence originates from an adult who was a healthcare worker with PCR-confirmed SARS-CoV-2 infection or an uninfected control (not recorded which). This rearrangement joins TRBV13 to TRBJ2-7; no definite D call. Sequences were derived from whole blood, sampled at baseline. CDR3 in DNA: TGTGCCAGCAGCTTTTTCCTCCGGGCCGACTACGAGCAGTACTTC. This translates into CASSFFLRADYEQYF. Complete variable domain (other parts from reference TRBV13 and TRBJ2-7): AAGVIQSPRHLIKEKRETATLKCYPIPRHDTVYWYQQGPGQDPQFLISFYEKMQSDKGSIPDRFSAQQFSDYHSELNMSSLELGDSALYFCASSFFLRADYEQYFGPGTRLTVT.